These 20 T cell receptor beta chains were all obtained from the same sample, sequenced in a study of cytomegalovirus exposure and HLA in healthy donors. PCR was performed using 60 Vbeta and 13 Jbeta primers. TCRdb's copy holds only in-frame clones and misses some; the assay was immunoSEQ multiplex PCR. Here the sample spans under 200,000 clones, around two thirds being singletons. Sequenced: PBMCs. Every receptor here comes from a man in his fifties in good health and CMV-seronegative.

This rearrangement joins TRBV27 to TRBJ2-1; D perhaps matches TRBD1 (5 bases). The CDR3 spans 15 residues. Trimming removed 4 bases from V and 7 bases from J, with 17 bases in between. CDR1 is MNHEY, CDR2 SMNVEV, per germline (reference sequence). CDR3 bases: TGTGCCAGCAGTTCCTCCCGTTCAGGGTGGAATGAGCAGTTCTTC. Amino acids: CASSSSRSGWNEQFF.

In its sample, this clone was seen a few times. The gene calls are TRBV5-1 and TRBJ2-2; D is possibly TRBD1 (7 bases). The germline V and J ends were trimmed by 5 bases and 4 bases, with 12 bases remaining between them. The CDR3 extends over 14 amino acids. Germline values: CDR1 SGHRS, CDR2 YFSETQ. CDR3: CASSTQGGTGELFF. The CDR3 bases are TGCGCCAGCAGTACGCAGGGGGGCACCGGGGAGCTGTTTTTT. Together with reference TRBV5-1 and TRBJ2-2, the CDR3 gives the full variable domain: KAGVTQTPRYLIKTRGQQVTLSCSPISGHRSVSWYQQTPGQGLQFLFEYFSETQRNKGNFPGRFSGRQFSNSRSEMNVSTLELGDSALYLCASSTQGGTGELFFGEGSRLTVL.

V usage is TRBV5-8 and J usage is TRBJ1-5; D may be TRBD1 (6 bases). This CDR3 is built from 13 residues. Per germline, CDR1 SGHTS and CDR2 YDEGEE. The ends were cut back, 8 bases at V and 9 bases at J, with 18 bases in the middle. The CDR3 nucleotides are TGTGCCAGTTCCCGGGACACGGCTTTGCCCCAGCATTTT. Protein sequence: CASSRDTALPQHF.

The chain recombines TRBV27 with TRBJ1-2, with 9 positions matching TRBD1. Germline V gives CDR1 MNHEY, CDR2 SMNVEV (reference sequence). This CDR3 contains 15 residues. V gave up 6 bases and J gave up 0 bases; unmatched junction bases: 5. The CDR3 DNA follows: TGTGCCAGCAGGGGACAGGGTCGATCTAACTATGGCTACACCTTC. Its translation is CASRGQGRSNYGYTF.

The chain carries TRBV28 and TRBJ1-2; the D gene is possibly TRBD1 (5 bases). The CDR3 has 14 amino acids. Germline assignment: CDR1 MDHEN and CDR2 SYDVKM. Between the trimmed V and J ends, which lost 1 base and 2 bases, there was a span of 8 bases. The CDR3 is CASSLSDRNYGYTF. CDR3 bases: TGTGCCAGCAGTTTATCCGACAGAAACTATGGCTACACCTTC.

This sequence joins TRBV6-5 and TRBJ2-5, with 8 bases aligning to TRBD1. Germline lookup yields CDR1 MNHEY and CDR2 SVGAGI. CDR3 length equals 16 residues. V shed 4 bases, J shed 6 bases, and the junction held 13 bases outside the gene matches. CDR3 sequence: CASSLGLAGGEKTQYF. The CDR3, as DNA: TGTGCCAGCAGTTTAGGGTTAGCAGGGGGCGAAAAGACCCAGTACTTC.

This rearrangement joins TRBV18 to TRBJ1-1, with 9 bases lining up with TRBD1. Germline V gives CDR1 KGHSH, CDR2 LQKENI. V was clipped by 2 bases and J by 11 bases; unmatched bases: 6. CDR3 length: 13 residues. This CDR3 reads CASSPARDREAFF. The CDR3 coding sequence is TGTGCCAGCTCACCAGCCCGGGACAGGGAGGCTTTCTTT.

CDR3 sequence reads: CASSTFLGGFGMNTEAFF. CDR3 DNA sequence: TGTGCCAGCAGTACATTTCTGGGAGGGTTTGGGATGAACACTGAAGCTTTCTTT. The chain recombines TRBV28 with TRBJ1-1; D unclear. The CDR3 consists of 18 residues. Germline loops: CDR1 MDHEN, CDR2 SYDVKM. V lost 5 bases, J lost 0 bases, and 22 bases lay in between.

The chain employs TRBV2 and TRBJ1-6; TRBD1 aligns across 10 bases. Germline assignment: CDR1 SNHLY and CDR2 FYNNEI. J lost 4 bases, V lost 7 bases, and 4 bases had no gene match. CDR3 length equals 15 residues. CDR3 region: CASTRDRGYNSPLHF. As DNA, the CDR3 is TGTGCCAGCACCCGGGACAGGGGATATAATTCACCCCTCCACTTT.

The rearrangement joins TRBV18 to TRBJ2-1, with 7 bases fitting TRBD2. The CDR3 is 16 residues long. V shed 0 bases and J 9 bases; nucleotides not matched to a gene: 11. CDR1 and CDR2 from the germline V gene are KGHSH and LQKENI. CDR3 amino acids: CASSPPSEARGGEQFF. The CDR3 DNA reads as TGTGCCAGCTCACCACCTTCGGAGGCCCGCGGGGGTGAGCAGTTCTTC.

The V call is TRBV18, the J call TRBJ1-3, with D possibly matching TRBD1 (6 bases). V lost 2 bases and J 4 bases, leaving 12 bases between the germline ends. CDR3 length: 15 amino acids. Germline CDR1 reads KGHSH; CDR2 reads LQKENI. The CDR3 DNA sequence: TGTGCCAGCTCACCAGACAGACAGGCGGGAAACACCATATATTTT. Its protein product is CASSPDRQAGNTIYF.

The J gene is TRBJ1-5, the V gene TRBV19; 8 positions match TRBD1. The germline V gene encodes CDR1 LNHDA and CDR2 SQIVND (reference sequence). With V trimmed by 0 bases and J by 7 bases, 11 bases remained unmatched. CDR3 length: 17 amino acids. The DNA for the CDR3 is TGTGCCAGTAGTATAGACAACCCGGACAGGGAAAACCAGCCCCAGCATTTT. It codes for CASSIDNPDRENQPQHF.

This chain links TRBV18 with TRBJ2-7; D not certain. Germline values: CDR1 KGHSH, CDR2 LQKENI. The CDR3 is 15 residues long. The ends were cut back, 6 bases at V and 0 bases at J, with 15 bases in the middle. CDR3 bases: TGTGCCAGCTCCCCGACTCAATCCTCCTCCTACGAGCAGTACTTC. Its protein product is CASSPTQSSSYEQYF.

The chain carries TRBV4-3 and TRBJ2-2; perhaps TRBD2 as D (5 bases). Trimming pared 1 base from V and 4 bases from J, leaving 10 bases between. CDR3 length: 15 residues. Looked up from germline, CDR1 is LGHNA and CDR2 is YSLEER. CDR3 bases: TGCGCCAGCAGCCAAGTTTGGGAGAGCACCGGGGAGCTGTTTTTT. It codes for CASSQVWESTGELFF.

V is TRBV28 and J is TRBJ1-5; D gene ambiguous. Trimming took 7 bases from V and 8 from J, leaving 9 bases between them. Germline V gene data show CDR1 as MDHEN and CDR2 as SYDVKM. The CDR3 is 11 amino acids. The CDR3, as DNA: TGTGCCAGCAACCAGGATGAGCCCCAGCATTTT. Its translation: CASNQDEPQHF.

This clone was seen more than once but under ten times. The V call is TRBV2, the J call TRBJ2-7; 7 nucleotides align to TRBD1. The CDR3 contains 15 residues. With 3 bases clipped from V and 0 bases from J, the junction kept 5 bases outside the gene matches. CDR1 is SNHLY and CDR2 is FYNNEI in the germline V gene. CDR3 sequence: CASSELTGTSYEQYF. CDR3 in DNA: TGTGCCAGCAGTGAGTTGACAGGGACCTCCTACGAGCAGTACTTC.

V usage is TRBV27 and J usage is TRBJ1-2; TRBD1 matches 8 bases. The V and J ends lost 5 bases and 3 bases, in that order; junction bases with no gene match: 8. The V gene's germline CDR1 is MNHEY and CDR2 SMNVEV (reference sequence). The CDR3 consists of 15 residues. CDR3 sequence: CASSGVRGRYYGYTF. The CDR3 coding sequence is TGTGCCAGCAGTGGAGTCAGGGGGCGTTACTATGGCTACACCTTC.

V gene TRBV12-1 combines with J gene TRBJ1-4; the table's D call of TRBD1 was not tested on the DNA. TRBV12-1 is a pseudogene segment. This CDR3 contains 20 residues. The CDR3 sequence is CASSFARRTAKRATNEKLFF. CDR3 in DNA: TGTGCCAGCAGCTTTGCGCGAAGGACAGCCAAAAGAGCAACTAATGAAAAACTGTTTTTT.

CDR3 in amino acids: CASSFGTGQTYNSPLHF. DNA of the CDR3: TGTGCCAGCAGCTTCGGGACAGGGCAGACCTATAATTCACCCCTCCACTTT. The chain carries TRBV5-6 and TRBJ1-6; 9 positions agree with TRBD1. This CDR3 contains 17 residues. Germline lookup yields CDR1 SGHDT and CDR2 YYEEEE. The V and J ends lost 2 bases and 2 bases, in that order; junction bases with no gene match: 5.

The gene calls are TRBV6-1 and TRBJ1-6, with D maybe TRBD1 (6 bases). There are 17 residues in the CDR3. Germline values: CDR1 MNHNS, CDR2 SASEGT. Trimming left V 2 bases short and J 1 base short, with 12 bases between. CDR3 residues: CASSETVRGSYNSPLHF. CDR3 nucleotides: TGTGCCAGCAGTGAAACCGTCAGGGGATCCTATAATTCACCCCTCCACTTT.